A single sample is the source of the 19 T cell receptor beta chains below, sequenced in a study of vaccination effects on CD4 cells after COVID-19 (dated by TCRdb to about 2022). In the ViraFEST assay, PBMC were stimulated with viral peptide pools, and TCR sequencing was then used to find antigen-specific CD4+ T cell clonotypes based on their expansion. After about 10 days of culture, CD4+ T cells were isolated with the EasySep CD4+ T cell isolation kit. Negative nucleocapsid antibody results before and after vaccination confirmed that the healthy vaccine recipients had no prior SARS-CoV-2 infection. What these receptors recognize is not known. The receptor library was made with the immunoSEQ multiplex PCR assay. As stored in TCRdb, this immuneACCESS dataset retains in-frame rearrangements with V and J assigned. A fraction of the clones does not appear; measured against another copy, unresolved V genes explain less than half of the discrepancy, and the remainder lacks a known reason. The sample yields fewer than 85,000 clones; 60% to 85% were counted once. The top ten clonotypes cover roughly a tenth of the sample.

Sequences were derived from CD4+ T cells from PBMCs cultured with SARS-CoV-2 spike peptides, sampled before COVID-19 vaccination. This sample's cell subset or site label indicates: SARS-CoV-2 spike overlapping peptide pool stimulation. These receptors all stem from a human donor who received a COVID-19 vaccine.

Turning to this clone: A read error may produce the germline difference seen at one junction end. This rearrangement joins TRBV4-1 to TRBJ2-5; D is tentatively TRBD1 or TRBD2 (5 bases each). Germline V gene data show CDR1 as MGHRA and CDR2 as YSYEKL. This CDR3 has 16 amino acids. Written as DNA, the CDR3 is TGCGCCAGCAGTCAAGGCGTGGCGCCGGGGCCAGAGACCCAGTACTTC. Translated, it gives CASSQGVAPGPETQYF.

This rearrangement joins TRBV28 to TRBJ2-1, with 7 nucleotides matching TRBD1. The CDR3 is 12 residues long. V was clipped by 6 bases and J by 16 bases; unmatched bases: 12. Germline V gene data show CDR1 as MDHEN and CDR2 as SYDVKM. The CDR3 nucleotides are TGTGCCAGCAGACCGACAGGGTTTGGGATTTTCTTC. It specifies CASRPTGFGIFF.

The chain carries TRBV6-6 and TRBJ1-1; no clear D gene. V shed 8 bases and J shed 6 bases, with 19 bases lying between them. CDR1 MNHNY and CDR2 SVGAGI come from the germline V gene (reference sequence). This CDR3 comprises 14 residues. For the CDR3, the DNA is TGTGCCAGCTCACCGACAAGTCCTGTGGCTGAAGCTTTCTTT. Translating it yields CASSPTSPVAEAFF.

The chain employs TRBV7-3 and TRBJ2-7, with 8 nucleotides matching TRBD1. This CDR3 has 15 amino acids. Trimming took 5 bases from V and 3 from J; bases not matched to a gene: 9. Germline-derived CDR1 and CDR2 are SGHTA and FQGTGA. This CDR3 reads CASSLRDRPRYEQYV. CDR3 DNA: TGTGCCAGCAGCCTCCGGGACAGGCCGCGCTACGAGCAGTACGTC.

The chain combines TRBV7-3 with TRBJ2-7; no reliable D call. The germline V and J ends were trimmed by 6 bases and 8 bases, with 17 bases remaining between them. CDR1 and CDR2 from the germline V gene are SGHTA and FQGTGA. This CDR3 is 13 amino acids long. DNA of the CDR3: TGTGCCAGCAGTTTTCCGCCGCAGGACCAGCAGTACGTC. It specifies CASSFPPQDQQYV.

The J gene is TRBJ2-6, the V gene TRBV19, with TRBD1 as a possible D gene (5 bases). The CDR3 covers 16 residues. CDR1 LNHDA and CDR2 SQIVND come from the germline V gene (reference sequence). V was shortened by 6 bases and J by 4 bases, with 16 bases between the two germline ends. The CDR3 nucleotides are TGTGCCAGTAGACCCCACCCAGGGTCCGGGGCCAACGTCCTGACTTTC. Translated, it gives CASRPHPGSGANVLTF.

The table lists this clone with a count of one. The chain is built from TRBV7-3 and TRBJ2-6; tentatively, D is TRBD2 (5 bases). With 3 bases removed from V and 3 bases from J, the gap between germline ends came to 18 bases. CDR1 is SGHTA and CDR2 is FQGTGA in the germline V gene. This CDR3 contains 18 residues. The CDR3 region is CASSFRPLSGYGANVLTF. DNA of the CDR3: TGTGCCAGCAGCTTCCGTCCCCTCAGCGGCTATGGGGCCAACGTCCTGACTTTC.

V gene TRBV18 combines with J gene TRBJ2-3; TRBD2 matches 11 bases. This CDR3 is 18 amino acids long. The germline gives CDR1 KGHSH, CDR2 LQKENI. V shed 1 base and J 1 base; nucleotides not matched to a gene: 7. The CDR3 protein is CASSPQAGTSGRTDTQYF. The CDR3, as DNA: TGTGCCAGCTCACCACAGGCCGGGACTAGCGGACGCACAGATACGCAGTATTTT.

A note on this clone: Other DNA sequences within the sample encode an identical CDR3. CDR3 amino acids: CASSPGQGYTEAFF. In nucleotides, the CDR3 is TGTGCCAGCTCACCGGGACAGGGCTACACTGAAGCTTTCTTT. The chain carries TRBV18 and TRBJ1-1; 9 bases match TRBD1. Trimming removed 3 bases from V and 3 bases from J; junction bases left unmatched: 2. Germline CDR1 reads KGHSH; CDR2 reads LQKENI. The CDR3 runs to 14 residues.

CDR3 nucleotides: TGTGCCAGCTCACCACGGGGGGCCCAAGACACCGGGGAGCTGTTTTTT. This translates into CASSPRGAQDTGELFF. The chain carries TRBV18 and TRBJ2-2; D may be TRBD1 or TRBD2 (6 bases each). Trimming removed 1 base from V and 3 bases from J, with 12 bases in between. Germline V gene data show CDR1 as KGHSH and CDR2 as LQKENI. The CDR3 runs to 16 residues.

CDR3: CATREGGPYNEQFF. The CDR3 DNA sequence: TGTGCCACCAGAGAAGGGGGCCCCTACAATGAGCAGTTCTTC. This chain uses TRBV24-1 with TRBJ2-1; 7 bases map to TRBD1. CDR3 length: 14 amino acids. Per germline, CDR1 KGHDR and CDR2 SFDVKD. J lost 2 bases, V lost 7 bases, and 4 bases had no gene match.

V and J are TRBV6-6 and TRBJ2-7; D not resolved. The germline V and J ends were trimmed by 2 bases and 0 bases, with 5 bases remaining between them. The germline V gene encodes CDR1 MNHNY and CDR2 SVGAGI (reference sequence). The CDR3 contains 13 residues. The CDR3, as DNA: TGTGCCAGCAGTTACGGTCTCTCCTACGAGCAGTACGTC. It encodes CASSYGLSYEQYV.

This CDR3 is CATSWGQGQTEAFF. CDR3 nucleotides: TGTGCCACCAGCTGGGGACAGGGTCAAACTGAAGCTTTCTTT. The chain couples TRBV15 to TRBJ1-1; 9 bases line up with TRBD1. The CDR3 covers 14 residues. CDR1 and CDR2 (germline): LNHNV, YYDKDF (reference sequence). J lost 5 bases, V lost 5 bases, and 6 bases had no gene match. Variable domain in full (rest from reference TRBV15 and TRBJ1-1): DAMVIQNPRYQVTQFGKPVTLSCSQTLNHNVMYWYQQKSSQAPKLLFHYYDKDFNNEADTPDNFQSRRPNTSFCFLDIRSPGLGDTAMYLCATSWGQGQTEAFFGQGTRLTVV.

This chain uses TRBV28 with TRBJ2-7; D unresolved. Germline V gives CDR1 MDHEN, CDR2 SYDVKM. This CDR3 has 14 residues. V was trimmed by 5 bases and J by 2 bases, leaving 13 bases between them. This CDR3 reads CASSARTAPYEQYV. The CDR3 DNA reads TGTGCCAGCAGTGCCCGTACGGCTCCCTACGAGCAGTACGTC.

The genes are TRBV11-2 and TRBJ1-2; D might be TRBD1 (6 bases). From germline, CDR1 is SGHAT and CDR2 FQNNGV. V was cut by 6 bases and J by 4 bases, with 9 bases left in between. The CDR3 contains 12 residues. DNA for the CDR3: TGTGCCAGCAGTCGGACAGTCTATGGCTACACCTTC. Amino acids: CASSRTVYGYTF.

The chain joins TRBV4-1 to TRBJ2-3; D is unresolved. The CDR3 contains 14 residues. Trimming removed 1 base from V and 2 bases from J, with 7 bases in between. The germline CDR1 and CDR2 sequences are MGHRA and YSYEKL. The CDR3 sequence is CASSQGRDTDTQYF. CDR3 DNA sequence: TGCGCCAGCAGCCAAGGTAGGGACACAGATACGCAGTATTTT.

The chain employs TRBV19 and TRBJ2-3; perhaps TRBD1 as D (7 bases). The CDR3 runs 14 residues. V shed 3 bases and J shed 9 bases, with 16 bases lying between them. Per germline, CDR1 LNHDA and CDR2 SQIVND (reference sequence). The CDR3, as DNA: TGTGCCAGTAGTATGGGGGGACAGCAAAGCACGCAGTATTTT. Protein product: CASSMGGQQSTQYF.

Written as DNA, the CDR3 is TGTGCCTGGAGTGTACGGGGGCGGGGGGCCTTCTACAATGAGCAGTTCTTC. Translating gives CAWSVRGRGAFYNEQFF. The genes are TRBV30 and TRBJ2-1; TRBD2 matches 8 bases. Germline CDR1 reads GTSNPN; CDR2 reads SVGIG (reference sequence). CDR3 length: 17 amino acids. V shed 0 bases and J 3 bases; nucleotides not matched to a gene: 10.

The V call is TRBV29-1, the J call TRBJ2-3; D uncertain. Germline CDR1 is SQVTM and CDR2 is ANQGSEA. V was shortened by 3 bases and J by 8 bases, with 9 bases between the two germline ends. This CDR3 spans 11 amino acids. CDR3 protein: CSVDWRRTQYF. In DNA form, the CDR3 reads TGCAGCGTTGATTGGCGACGTACGCAGTATTTT.